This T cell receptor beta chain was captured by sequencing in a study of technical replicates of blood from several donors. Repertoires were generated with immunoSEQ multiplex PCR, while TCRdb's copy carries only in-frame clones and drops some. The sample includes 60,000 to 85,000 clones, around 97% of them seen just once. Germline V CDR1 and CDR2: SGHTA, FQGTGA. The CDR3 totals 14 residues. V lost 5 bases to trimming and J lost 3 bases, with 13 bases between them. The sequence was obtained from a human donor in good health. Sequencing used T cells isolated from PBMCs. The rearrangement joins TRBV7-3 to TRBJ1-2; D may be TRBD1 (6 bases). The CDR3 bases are TGTGCCAGCAGCCGTGACTCAGGGGACTATGGCTACACCTTC. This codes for CASSRDSGDYGYTF.